The present entry profiles one TCR beta chain with its context. The CDR3 is 14 residues long. V was shortened by 4 bases and J by 0 bases, with 6 bases between the two germline ends. Germline CDR1 MGHRA, CDR2 YSYEKL. It was with 60 Vbeta and 13 Jbeta primers that the PCR ran. The protocol was immunoSEQ multiplex PCR, while the TCRdb copy is restricted to in-frame clones and leaves out a portion. In the table there are 150,000 to 200,000 clones, 75% of which are singletons. The data originate from a study of cytomegalovirus exposure and HLA in healthy donors. The material sequenced was PBMCs. The sequence came from a male donor in good health and CMV-seronegative. The rearrangement links TRBV4-1 to TRBJ1-4; the D is unclear. In DNA, the CDR3 is TGCGCCAGCAGCCGGCAGACAACTAATGAAAAACTGTTTTTT. Translation gives CASSRQTTNEKLFF.